These 14 T cell receptor beta chains share one sample of origin, sequenced in a study of cytomegalovirus exposure and HLA in healthy donors. Primers for the PCR totalled 60 Vbeta and 13 Jbeta. Produced via immunoSEQ multiplex PCR; TCRdb's table is partial and in-frame only. Of 95,000 to 150,000 clones detected, 50% to 75% appear once; the ten largest clones hold around 8.8%. The sample was PBMCs. These receptors all come from a woman in her 40s in good health and CMV-seropositive.

The chain combines TRBV4-2 with TRBJ1-3; D might be TRBD1 (5 bases). V dropped 1 base and J dropped 0 bases, with 13 bases sitting between them. The CDR3 extends over 17 amino acids. Germline CDR1 and CDR2: LGHNA and YNFKEQ. CDR3 residues: CASSQGGGSPSGNTIYF. The CDR3, as DNA: TGTGCCAGCAGCCAAGGGGGGGGAAGCCCCTCTGGAAACACCATATATTTT.

The rearrangement joins TRBV28 to TRBJ2-6; 10 positions agree with TRBD1. CDR1 and CDR2 (germline): MDHEN, SYDVKM. CDR3 length equals 18 residues. V shed 5 bases and J 1 base; nucleotides not matched to a gene: 8. The DNA for the CDR3 is TGTGCCAGCAGTCACTCCGGGACAGGGGTGTCTGGGGCCAACGTCCTGACTTTC. Encoded protein: CASSHSGTGVSGANVLTF.

This clone was observed once. This rearrangement joins TRBV5-1 to TRBJ2-2, with a possible D match to TRBD1 (6 bases). Trimming cost V 1 base and J 4 bases, with 11 bases left between them. Germline CDR1 SGHRS, CDR2 YFSETQ. The CDR3 is made up of 15 amino acids. CDR3 loop: CASSLTTGSTGELFF. As DNA, the CDR3 is TGCGCCAGCAGCTTGACCACAGGGTCCACCGGGGAGCTGTTTTTT.

This clone turned up a few times. The chain links TRBV19 to TRBJ1-3; a possible D gene is TRBD1 (6 bases). In germline, CDR1 is LNHDA, CDR2 SQIVND (reference sequence). The CDR3 loop spans 15 amino acids. V lost 3 bases and J 2 bases, leaving 11 bases between the germline ends. CDR3 bases: TGTGCCAGTAGTATGAGGGGGACCGCTGGAAACACCATATATTTT. Translated, it gives CASSMRGTAGNTIYF.

J is TRBJ1-2 and V is TRBV27; D not certain. Trimming shortened V by 8 bases and J by 2 bases, and 9 bases separated the two germline ends. The CDR3 length is 12 residues. In germline, CDR1 is MNHEY, CDR2 SMNVEV (reference sequence). Written as DNA, the CDR3 is TGTGCCAGCGGCGGAGGCAACTATGGCTACACCTTC. It specifies CASGGGNYGYTF.

The rearrangement uses TRBV28 and TRBJ2-3, with 8 positions matching TRBD2. CDR3 length: 15 amino acids. V trimming: 5 bases; J trimming: 0 bases; junction bases outside the gene matches: 4. Germline V gene lookup returns CDR1 MDHEN and CDR2 SYDVKM. CDR3 sequence: CASSRTGGSTDTQYF. DNA of the CDR3: TGTGCCAGCAGTCGGACGGGGGGGAGCACAGATACGCAGTATTTT.

This clone was recorded a few times. The genes are TRBV30 and TRBJ1-1, with D possibly TRBD1 on 6 matching bases. Germline V gives CDR1 GTSNPN, CDR2 SVGIG (reference sequence). The V end was cut by 4 bases, the J end by 4 bases, with 13 bases between. The CDR3 runs 13 residues. The CDR3 loop reads CAWKRGAGTEAFF. The DNA for the CDR3 is TGTGCCTGGAAGCGGGGGGCGGGCACTGAAGCTTTCTTT. Full variable domain (remainder filled in from reference TRBV30 and TRBJ1-1): SQTIHQWPATLVQPVGSPLSLECTVEGTSNPNLYWYRQAAGRGLQLLFYSVGIGQISSEVPQNLSASRPQDRQFILSSKKLLLSDSGFYLCAWKRGAGTEAFFGQGTRLTVV.

The chain employs TRBV5-6 and TRBJ2-6; possible D gene TRBD2, 6 bases. The CDR3 consists of 16 residues. V was clipped by 2 bases and J by 0 bases, with 9 bases between them. Germline V lookup: CDR1 SGHDT, CDR2 YYEEEE. CDR3: CASSLVGSSGANVLTF. The CDR3 nucleotides are TGTGCCAGCAGCTTAGTCGGGAGCTCTGGGGCCAACGTCCTGACTTTC.

This clone was found a few times. This chain uses TRBV30 with TRBJ1-3; D gene ambiguous. Germline CDR1 reads GTSNPN; CDR2 reads SVGIG (reference sequence). The CDR3 covers 16 residues. The germline V and J ends were trimmed by 0 bases and 0 bases, with 12 bases remaining between them. The CDR3 nucleotides are TGTGCCTGGAGTGTCTTTAGACAAGCCTCTGGAAACACCATATATTTT. Its protein product is CAWSVFRQASGNTIYF. The variable domain in full, completed from reference TRBV30 and TRBJ1-3, reads SQTIHQWPATLVQPVGSPLSLECTVEGTSNPNLYWYRQAAGRGLQLLFYSVGIGQISSEVPQNLSASRPQDRQFILSSKKLLLSDSGFYLCAWSVFRQASGNTIYFGEGSWLTVV.

This clone was seen a handful of times. V gene TRBV6-1 combines with J gene TRBJ2-7; 8 bases are shared with TRBD2. The germline V gene has CDR1 MNHNS and CDR2 SASEGT. CDR3 length equals 15 residues. J lost 5 bases, V lost 7 bases, and 13 bases had no gene match. The CDR3 loop reads CASTVTSGSDDEQYF. In DNA form, the CDR3 reads TGTGCCAGCACCGTAACCAGCGGGAGTGATGACGAGCAGTACTTC.

This chain uses TRBV5-1 with TRBJ2-7; D remains unclear. From germline, CDR1 is SGHRS and CDR2 YFSETQ. The CDR3 has 13 amino acids. V gave up 1 base and J gave up 0 bases, with 5 bases separating them. In DNA, the CDR3 is TGCGCCAGCAGCTTGTCCAGCTCCTACGAGCAGTACTTC. Translation gives CASSLSSSYEQYF.

This clone appeared a single time. The gene calls are TRBV19 and TRBJ1-5, with 7 bases that match TRBD1. V was pared by 6 bases and J by 4 bases, with 9 bases of the junction left unmatched. CDR3 length: 15 residues. The germline V gene encodes CDR1 LNHDA and CDR2 SQIVND (reference sequence). DNA for the CDR3: TGTGCCAGTAGCCCTGACAGGGTGGGAAATCAGCCCCAGCATTTT. It specifies CASSPDRVGNQPQHF. The entire variable domain, with the rest obtained from reference TRBV19 and TRBJ1-5, is as follows: DGGITQSPKYLFRKEGQNVTLSCEQNLNHDAMYWYRQDPGQGLRLIYYSQIVNDFQKGDIAEGYSVSREKKESFPLTVTSAQKNPTAFYLCASSPDRVGNQPQHFGDGTRLSIL.

The chain combines TRBV15 with TRBJ2-7; perhaps TRBD1 as D (5 bases). Trimming pared 0 bases from V and 2 bases from J, leaving 11 bases between. This CDR3 is built from 15 residues. Germline values: CDR1 LNHNV, CDR2 YYDKDF (reference sequence). The CDR3 spells CATSRDARGTYEQYF. The CDR3 DNA reads as TGTGCCACCAGCAGAGATGCTAGGGGAACCTACGAGCAGTACTTC. Full variable domain (outside the CDR3, taken from reference TRBV15 and TRBJ2-7): DAMVIQNPRYQVTQFGKPVTLSCSQTLNHNVMYWYQQKSSQAPKLLFHYYDKDFNNEADTPDNFQSRRPNTSFCFLDIRSPGLGDTAMYLCATSRDARGTYEQYFGPGTRLTVT.

This clone was detected only a few times. The V call is TRBV19, the J call TRBJ2-1, with 12 bases lining up with TRBD2. The CDR3 has 18 residues. V shed 3 bases and J 9 bases; nucleotides not matched to a gene: 15. CDR1 is LNHDA and CDR2 is SQIVND in the germline V gene (reference sequence). The CDR3 sequence is CASSMELAGGPRSGEQFF. As DNA, the CDR3 is TGTGCCAGTAGTATGGAGCTAGCGGGAGGGCCTCGGAGCGGTGAGCAGTTCTTC.